Given below is one T cell receptor beta chain in context. Antigen: not known. This CDR3 is 14 amino acids long. V was trimmed by 7 bases and J by 1 base, leaving 16 bases between them. CDR1 is GTSNPN, CDR2 SVGIG, per germline (reference sequence). The sample originates from a study of shared clonotypes between healthy human individuals. Overall study context: Donors had three CD4 naive, three CD4 memory, two CD8 naive and one CD8 memory plate apiece. General study results and limits: Generally, naive subsets (rather than memory subsets) showed larger estimated richness. Sharing of clonotypes among donors was expected to vary with sequencing depth.

Authors' processing steps: ImmunoSEQ output lacked quality scores and full-length reads, limiting matched filtering. TCRdb's copy holds only in-frame clones and misses some; the assay was immunoSEQ multiplex PCR. The V and J calls and the clone size are those of that table, but D and trimming were determined from the DNA. The sample lists 2,500,000 or so clones, more than 80% occurring once. V and J are TRBV30 and TRBJ1-2; D not certain. Material for sequencing was naive CD4+ T cells sorted from blood. Stated subset: CD45RA+ positively selected. This TCR was sampled from a man between 18 and 29 years old in good health. The CDR3 protein is CASPPGYGNYGYTF. The CDR3 coding sequence is TGTGCCTCCCCACCCGGGTACGGTAACTATGGCTACACCTTC.